This entry features one T cell receptor beta chain sequence. Its cognate antigen is unknown. This entry is derived from a study of CD8 T cells in Susac syndrome. Notes on the study in general: As the study acknowledged, the number of individuals in its TCR sequencing and HLA analysis was relatively small.

With random hexamers, reverse transcription was performed on roughly 0.5 to 1 ug of RNA. With immunoSEQ multiplex PCR, TCR beta CDR3 was amplified across 54 Vbeta and 13 Jbeta. MiXCR, applied by TCRdb to the immunoSEQ multiplex PCR reads, yields one record per CDR3 protein. The sample shows tens of thousands of distinct CDR3 sequences, about 95% of them seen only once. The multiple sclerosis control group was made up of treatment-naive patients with stable or active relapsing-remitting disease. From germline, CDR1 is MNHEY and CDR2 SMNVEV (reference sequence). The trim removed 2 bases at V and 5 bases at J, leaving 11 bases unmatched. The CDR3 runs to 17 residues.

The rearrangement joins TRBV27 to TRBJ1-2; TRBD1 matches 10 bases. Sequencing was performed on CD8+ T cells from PBMCs. This receptor was obtained from a human donor with multiple sclerosis. CDR3 loop: CASSLSPLGTGAYGYTF. DNA for the CDR3: TGTGCCAGCAGTTTAAGCCCCCTAGGGACAGGGGCTTATGGCTACACCTTC.